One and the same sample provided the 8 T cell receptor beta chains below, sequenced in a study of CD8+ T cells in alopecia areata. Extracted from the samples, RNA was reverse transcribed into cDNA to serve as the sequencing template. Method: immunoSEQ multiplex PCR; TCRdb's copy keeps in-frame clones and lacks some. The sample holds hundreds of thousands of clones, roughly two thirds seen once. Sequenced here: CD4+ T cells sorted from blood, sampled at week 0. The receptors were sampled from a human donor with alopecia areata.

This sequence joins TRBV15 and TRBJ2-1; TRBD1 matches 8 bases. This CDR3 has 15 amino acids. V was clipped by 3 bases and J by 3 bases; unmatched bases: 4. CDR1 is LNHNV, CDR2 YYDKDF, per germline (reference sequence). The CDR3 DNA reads TGTGCCACCAGCAGGGACAGGGCGTACTACAATGAGCAGTTCTTC. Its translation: CATSRDRAYYNEQFF.

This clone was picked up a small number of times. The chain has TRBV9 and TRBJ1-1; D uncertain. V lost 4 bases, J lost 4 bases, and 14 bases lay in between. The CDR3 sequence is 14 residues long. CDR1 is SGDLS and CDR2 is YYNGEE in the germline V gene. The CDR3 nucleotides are TGTGCCAGCAGCTCCCAGAGGGCCCCCACTGAAGCTTTCTTT. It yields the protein CASSSQRAPTEAFF.

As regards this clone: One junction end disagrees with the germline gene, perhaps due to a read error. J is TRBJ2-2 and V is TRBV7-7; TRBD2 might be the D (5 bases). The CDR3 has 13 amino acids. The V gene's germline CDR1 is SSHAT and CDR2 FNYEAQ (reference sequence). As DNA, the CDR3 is TGTGCTAGCAGCCACGCCCCGGGAAGGGAGCTGTTTTTT. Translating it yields CASSHAPGRELFF. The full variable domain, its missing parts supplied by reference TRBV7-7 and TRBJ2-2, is GAGVSQSPRYKVTKRGQDVTLRCDPISSHATLYWYQQALGQGPEFLTYFNYEAQPDKSGLPSDRFSAERPEGSISTLTIQRTEQRDSAMYRCASSHAPGRELFFGEGSRLTVL.

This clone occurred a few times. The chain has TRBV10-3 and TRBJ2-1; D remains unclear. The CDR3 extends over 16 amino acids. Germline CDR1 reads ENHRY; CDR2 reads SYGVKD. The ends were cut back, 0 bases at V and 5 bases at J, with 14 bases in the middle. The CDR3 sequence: CAISESTLPLDNEQFF. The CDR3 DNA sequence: TGTGCCATCAGTGAGTCGACCCTACCCCTAGACAATGAGCAGTTCTTC.

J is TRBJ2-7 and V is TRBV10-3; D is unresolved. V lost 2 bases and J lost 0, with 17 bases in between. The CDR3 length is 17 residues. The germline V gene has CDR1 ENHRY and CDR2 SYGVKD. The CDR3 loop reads CAISETTGRKDSYEQYF. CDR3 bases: TGTGCCATCAGTGAGACAACGGGCCGTAAAGACTCCTACGAGCAGTACTTC.

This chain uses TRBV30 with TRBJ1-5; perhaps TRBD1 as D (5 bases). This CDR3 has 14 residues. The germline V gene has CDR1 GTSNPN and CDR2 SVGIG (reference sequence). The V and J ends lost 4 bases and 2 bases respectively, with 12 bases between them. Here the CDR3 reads CAWNPKGGNQPQHF. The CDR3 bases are TGTGCCTGGAACCCTAAAGGGGGCAATCAGCCCCAGCATTTT.

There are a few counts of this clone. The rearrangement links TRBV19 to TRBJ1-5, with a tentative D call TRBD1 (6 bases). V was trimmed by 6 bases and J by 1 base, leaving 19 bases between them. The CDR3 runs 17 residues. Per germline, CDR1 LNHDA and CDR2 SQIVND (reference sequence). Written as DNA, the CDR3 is TGTGCCAGTAGGAAAACAGGGTTGAGGGACAGCAATCAGCCCCAGCATTTT. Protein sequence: CASRKTGLRDSNQPQHF.

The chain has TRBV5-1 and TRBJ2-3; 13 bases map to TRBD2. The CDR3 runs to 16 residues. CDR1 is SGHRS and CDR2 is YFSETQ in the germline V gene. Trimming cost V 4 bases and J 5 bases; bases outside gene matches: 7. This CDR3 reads CASSPGTSGNRDTQYF. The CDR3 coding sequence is TGCGCCAGCAGCCCAGGGACTAGCGGGAATAGAGATACGCAGTATTTT.